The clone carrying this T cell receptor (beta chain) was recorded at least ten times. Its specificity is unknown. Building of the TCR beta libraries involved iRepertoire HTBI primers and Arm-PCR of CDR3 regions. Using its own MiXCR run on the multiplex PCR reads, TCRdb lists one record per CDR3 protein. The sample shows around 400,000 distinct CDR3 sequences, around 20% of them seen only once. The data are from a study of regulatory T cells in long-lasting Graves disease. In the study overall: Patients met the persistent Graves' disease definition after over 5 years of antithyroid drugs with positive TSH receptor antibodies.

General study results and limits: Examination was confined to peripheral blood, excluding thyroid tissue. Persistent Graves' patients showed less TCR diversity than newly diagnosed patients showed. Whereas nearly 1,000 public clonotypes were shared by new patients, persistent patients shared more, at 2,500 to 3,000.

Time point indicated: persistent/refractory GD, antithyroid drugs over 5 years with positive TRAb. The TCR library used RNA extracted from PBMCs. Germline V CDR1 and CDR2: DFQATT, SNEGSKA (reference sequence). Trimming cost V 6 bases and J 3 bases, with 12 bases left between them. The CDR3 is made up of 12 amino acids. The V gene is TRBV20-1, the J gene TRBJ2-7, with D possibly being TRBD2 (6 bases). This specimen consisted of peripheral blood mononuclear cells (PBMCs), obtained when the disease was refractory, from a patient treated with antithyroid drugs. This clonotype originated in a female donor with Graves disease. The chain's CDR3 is CSAGGASYEQYF. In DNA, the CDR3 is TGCAGTGCCGGCGGGGCAAGCTACGAGCAGTACTTC.